The 14 T cell receptor beta chains below were found in one sample sequenced in a study of response to subunit inactivated influenza vaccine. TCRdb processed the RT-PCR reads anew with MiXCR; each CDR3 protein has one entry. The repertoire consists of 200,000 to 300,000 distinct CDR3 sequences, with approximately 12% occurring once and the leading ten covering about 8%. Source: non-naive T cells sorted from PBMCs, taken around 15 days before vaccination. These receptor sequences come from a man between 50 and 59 years old who received an inactivated influenza vaccine.

This clonotype was detected a few times. The V call is TRBV5-4, the J call TRBJ2-2; 9 nucleotides line up with TRBD2. Germline CDR1 SGHNT, CDR2 YYREEE (reference sequence). The V gene end was trimmed by 7 bases and the J gene end by 2 bases; junction bases not matched to a gene: 9. The CDR3 extends over 16 amino acids. DNA for the CDR3: TGTGCCAGCCACGGGGGAGCGGGGGGTAACACCGGGGAGCTGTTTTTT. Translation: CASHGGAGGNTGELFF.

This clonotype was seen a few times. The chain combines TRBV29-1 with TRBJ1-1; TRBD1 might be the D (5 bases). Germline CDR1 SQVTM, CDR2 ANQGSEA. V was trimmed by 6 bases and J by 1 base, leaving 12 bases between them. The length of the CDR3 is 13 residues. CDR3 coding DNA: TGCAGCGTACAAACAGGAACGAACACTGAAGCTTTCTTT. This gives the protein CSVQTGTNTEAFF.

The V call is TRBV7-9, the J call TRBJ2-1, with D maybe TRBD1 (6 bases). Germline values: CDR1 SEHNR, CDR2 FQNEAQ (reference sequence). Trimming stripped 5 bases from V and 4 bases from J, with 12 bases between. This CDR3 spans 14 amino acids. CDR3 region: CASSTLRGYNEQFF. CDR3 bases: TGTGCCAGCAGCACACTCAGGGGTTACAATGAGCAGTTCTTC. Drawing the rest from reference TRBV7-9 and TRBJ2-1, the complete variable domain is DTGVSQNPRHKITKRGQNVTFRCDPISEHNRLYWYRQTLGQGPEFLTYFQNEAQLEKSRLLSDRFSAERPKGSFSTLEIQRTEQGDSAMYLCASSTLRGYNEQFFGPGTRLTVL.

This clonotype came up many times. The V gene is TRBV7-3, the J gene TRBJ2-3, with D possibly TRBD2 on 6 matching bases. The germline gives CDR1 SGHTA, CDR2 FQGTGA. The CDR3 length is 13 residues. V was clipped by 6 bases and J by 0 bases, with 7 bases between them. DNA for the CDR3: TGTGCCAGCAGGGGGGGAAGCACAGATACGCAGTATTTT. Amino acid sequence: CASRGGSTDTQYF.

A single count supports this clonotype. Just one base apart from a much larger clone, this may be a read error. The chain is built from TRBV24-1 and TRBJ2-1; 9 bases are shared with TRBD2. The germline V gene has CDR1 KGHDR and CDR2 SFDVKD. The CDR3 is 14 residues long. The CDR3: CATRRGTSSNEQLF. The CDR3 DNA is TGTGCCACCAGACGAGGGACTAGCAGCAATGAGCAGCTCTTC.

Notes on this clonotype: Relative to the germline gene, one junction end is altered; a read error may explain this. The chain recombines TRBV12-3 or TRBV12-4 with TRBJ2-5, with D possibly being TRBD1 (6 bases). This CDR3 is 14 amino acids long. The chain's CDR3 is CTSSDQGREETQYF. DNA for the CDR3: TGTACCAGCAGTGATCAGGGGCGGGAAGAGACCCAGTACTTC.

The table lists this clonotype with many counts. The J gene is TRBJ1-6, the V gene TRBV5-1; D not resolved. The CDR3 runs to 15 residues. CDR1 and CDR2 from the germline V gene are SGHRS and YFSETQ. V was trimmed by 6 bases and J by 7 bases, leaving 17 bases between them. The CDR3 nucleotides are TGCGCCAGCACCCAGGATGCGGCTAGGAATTCACCCCTCCACTTT. Translating it yields CASTQDAARNSPLHF.

This sequence joins TRBV20-1 and TRBJ2-1; D is unclear. Trimming shortened V by 3 bases and J by 4 bases, and 13 bases separated the two germline ends. The CDR3 totals 14 residues. Germline assignment: CDR1 DFQATT and CDR2 SNEGSKA (reference sequence). The CDR3 loop reads CSASSEAQYNEQFF. The DNA of the CDR3 is TGCAGTGCTAGTAGTGAAGCTCAATACAATGAGCAGTTCTTC.

This clonotype was recorded at least ten times. The V gene is TRBV7-8, the J gene TRBJ2-3, with 9 bases matching TRBD2. With V trimmed by 2 bases and J by 2 bases, 8 bases remained unmatched. The CDR3 runs 17 residues. Germline V gene sequence: CDR1 SGHVS, CDR2 FQNEAQ. CDR3 sequence (DNA): TGTGCCAGCAGCTTATGGCGGGAGGGCCAGAACACAGATACGCAGTATTTT. It is translated as CASSLWREGQNTDTQYF.

The gene calls are TRBV6-5 and TRBJ2-7; 10 positions agree with TRBD1. J gave up 5 bases and V 2 bases, and 6 bases lay outside the gene matches. CDR1 and CDR2 (germline): MNHEY, SVGAGI. The CDR3 covers 15 residues. Written as DNA, the CDR3 is TGTGCCAGCAGTTACCGGGGACAGGGGATCCACGAGCAGTACTTC. Translating it yields CASSYRGQGIHEQYF.

This clonotype came up a few times. This sequence joins TRBV4-3 and TRBJ1-1, with D perhaps matching TRBD1 (5 bases). Germline assignment: CDR1 LGHNA and CDR2 YSLEER. The CDR3 has 16 amino acids. The V gene lost 0 bases and the J gene lost 4 bases, with 15 bases spanning the gap. The CDR3 DNA reads TGCGCCAGCAGCCAAGATATCGGGCGGGGGGTCACTGAAGCTTTCTTT. Translated, it gives CASSQDIGRGVTEAFF.

A few counts support this clonotype. The chain is built from TRBV28 and TRBJ2-3; tentative D call: TRBD2 (5 bases). Trimming removed 6 bases at V and 0 bases at J, with 19 bases between. The CDR3 is 17 amino acids. Germline values: CDR1 MDHEN, CDR2 SYDVKM. The CDR3 DNA follows: TGTGCCAGCAGCCCGATCCGGAGCGGAGCTAGCACAGATACGCAGTATTTT. It codes for CASSPIRSGASTDTQYF.

This clonotype was seen only a few times. The rearrangement uses TRBV2 and TRBJ1-5, with TRBD1 matching over 7 bases. In germline, CDR1 is SNHLY, CDR2 FYNNEI. With V trimmed by 3 bases and J by 7 bases, 6 bases remained unmatched. The CDR3 has 14 amino acids. The CDR3 sequence is CASSDRGVGQPQHF. In DNA, the CDR3 is TGTGCCAGCAGTGACAGGGGGGTGGGACAGCCCCAGCATTTT.

In this sample, this clonotype turned up many times. V is TRBV20-1 and J is TRBJ2-5; no firm D call. V dropped 2 bases and J dropped 2 bases, with 15 bases sitting between them. This CDR3 region has 15 residues. In germline, CDR1 is DFQATT, CDR2 SNEGSKA (reference sequence). DNA for the CDR3: TGCAGTGCTAGAAGGCCCGGTAGATTACAAGAGACCCAGTACTTC. This sequence encodes CSARRPGRLQETQYF.